The rows below give T cell receptor beta chains drawn from one sample of a study of blood T cell repertoires in COVID-19. Measured with immunoSEQ multiplex PCR; TCRdb has only the in-frame clones, and not every one. The sample yields roughly 98,000 clones, about 85% seen once. Input material: peripheral blood. The source is a woman in her 70s with active or convalescent COVID-19. CDR3s include the opening cysteine and the closing phenylalanine or tryptophan. The D gene is left open where the match is weak. Rows give clone size only sometimes, using once, few, many, or a class for an expanded clone.

abundance: NA
j_gene: TRBJ2-5
v_gene: TRBV18
d_gene: TRBD1
CDR3nt: TGTGCCAGCTCACCGCTACAGGGGGAAGAGACCCAGTACTTC
CDR3aa: CASSPLQGEETQYF

abundance: few
j_gene: TRBJ1-2
v_gene: TRBV27
d_gene: TRBD1
CDR3nt: TGTGCCAGCAGTGCCTTCAGGGGGAACTATGGCTACACCTTC
CDR3aa: CASSAFRGNYGYTF

abundance: NA
j_gene: TRBJ2-3
v_gene: TRBV18
d_gene: TRBD1
CDR3nt: TGTGCCAGCTCGTTAGAACAGGGGGGCACAGATACGCAGTATTTT
CDR3aa: CASSLEQGGTDTQYF

abundance: NA
j_gene: TRBJ2-2
v_gene: TRBV7-7
d_gene: NA
CDR3nt: TGTGCCAGCAGCTTAGCAACGGGGTCCGGGGAGCTGTTTTTT
CDR3aa: CASSLATGSGELFF

abundance: once
j_gene: TRBJ2-3
v_gene: TRBV18
d_gene: NA
CDR3nt: TGTGCCAGCTCACTAGGAGGGACAGATACGCAGTATTTT
CDR3aa: CASSLGGTDTQYF

abundance: NA
j_gene: TRBJ2-4
v_gene: TRBV9
d_gene: TRBD1
CDR3nt: TGTGCCAGCAGCGTAGAAGGGGGGGACAGGGGAAGAAACATTCAGTACTTC
CDR3aa: CASSVEGGDRGRNIQYF

abundance: NA
j_gene: TRBJ1-5
v_gene: TRBV6-1
d_gene: NA
CDR3nt: TGTGCCAGCAGTGAGGGGGGTCGGATTTATAGCGGCAATCAGCCCCAGCATTTT
CDR3aa: CASSEGGRIYSGNQPQHF

abundance: NA
j_gene: TRBJ1-1
v_gene: TRBV4-2
d_gene: NA
CDR3nt: TGTGCCAGCAGCCAAGGGGGGAAGGGGGAACCTGAAGCTTTCTTT
CDR3aa: CASSQGGKGEPEAFF

abundance: NA
j_gene: TRBJ2-3
v_gene: TRBV11-2
d_gene: TRBD2
CDR3nt: TGTGCCAGCAGCTTAGGTAGCGGGGGGTTTGGGGATACGCAGTATTTT
CDR3aa: CASSLGSGGFGDTQYF

abundance: NA
j_gene: TRBJ1-3
v_gene: TRBV6-5
d_gene: NA
CDR3nt: TGTGCCAGCAGTTATGGTCGGTCGAGCTCTGGAAACACCATATATTTT
CDR3aa: CASSYGRSSSGNTIYF

abundance: NA
j_gene: TRBJ2-7
v_gene: TRBV4-1
d_gene: NA
CDR3nt: TGCGCCAGCAGCCAAGATTCGGGCTACGAGCAGTACTTC
CDR3aa: CASSQDSGYEQYF

abundance: NA
j_gene: TRBJ1-1
v_gene: TRBV2
d_gene: NA
CDR3nt: TGTGCCAGCTCGAAGGAAGGGGTCGGCACTGAAGCTTTCTTT
CDR3aa: CASSKEGVGTEAFF

abundance: NA
j_gene: TRBJ1-2
v_gene: TRBV19
d_gene: TRBD1
CDR3nt: TGTGCCAGTAGTATTCGGGGACAGTTCTATGGCTACACCTTC
CDR3aa: CASSIRGQFYGYTF

abundance: NA
j_gene: TRBJ2-3
v_gene: TRBV19
d_gene: NA
CDR3nt: TGTGCCAGTACCGCACGGATGGGCAGACGGATGAGCACAGATACGCAGTATTTT
CDR3aa: CASTARMGRRMSTDTQYF

abundance: NA
j_gene: TRBJ1-1
v_gene: TRBV5-1
d_gene: TRBD1
CDR3nt: TGCGCCAGCAGCCGATCGACAGGGGCCAACACTGAAGCTTTCTTT
CDR3aa: CASSRSTGANTEAFF